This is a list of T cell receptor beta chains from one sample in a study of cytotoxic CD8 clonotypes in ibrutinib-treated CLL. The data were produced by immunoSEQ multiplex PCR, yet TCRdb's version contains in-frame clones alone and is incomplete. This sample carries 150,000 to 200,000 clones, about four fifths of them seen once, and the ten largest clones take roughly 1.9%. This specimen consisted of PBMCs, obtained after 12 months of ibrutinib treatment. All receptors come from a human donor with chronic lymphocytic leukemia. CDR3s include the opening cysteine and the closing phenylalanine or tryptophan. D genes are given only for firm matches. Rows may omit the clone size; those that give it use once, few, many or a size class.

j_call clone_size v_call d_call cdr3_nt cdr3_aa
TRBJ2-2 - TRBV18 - TGTGCCAGCTCACCTAGGACAGCGAACACCGGGGAGCTGTTTTTT CASSPRTANTGELFF
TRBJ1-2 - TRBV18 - TGTGCCAGCTCACCAGACAGGAACTATGGCTACACCTTC CASSPDRNYGYTF
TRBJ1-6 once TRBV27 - TGTGCCAGCAGGGGGAATTCACCCCTCCACTTT CASRGNSPLHF
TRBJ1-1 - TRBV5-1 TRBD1 TGCGCCAGCAGCTCGGGACAGAGCTCGAACACTGAAGCTTTCTTT CASSSGQSSNTEAFF
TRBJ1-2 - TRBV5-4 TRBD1 TGTGCCAGCAGCCCGGGGACAGACTTCTATGGCTACACCTTC CASSPGTDFYGYTF
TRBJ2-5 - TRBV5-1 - TGCGCCAGCAGCTTGCAGGGCGGGACTCAAGAGACCCAGTACTTC CASSLQGGTQETQYF
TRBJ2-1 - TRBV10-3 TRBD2 TGTGCCATCAAGGCGGGGGACTCCTACAATGAGCAGTTCTTC CAIKAGDSYNEQFF
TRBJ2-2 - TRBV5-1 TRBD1 TGCGCCAGCAGCTTAGGACAGGGGACCGGGGAGCTGTTTTTT CASSLGQGTGELFF
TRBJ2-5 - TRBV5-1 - TGCGCCAGCAGCTTGGCCATGACGGCGGGTTTGGGATTTCAAGAGACCCAGTACTTC CASSLAMTAGLGFQETQYF
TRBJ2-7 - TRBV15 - TGTGCCACCAGCGGAAAAGCGGTCTACGAGCAGTACTTC CATSGKAVYEQYF
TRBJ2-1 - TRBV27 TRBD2 TGTGCCAGCAGTTTTCAGCGGGAGGTCTACAATGAGCAGTTCTTC CASSFQREVYNEQFF
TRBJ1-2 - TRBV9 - TGTGCCAGCAGCCTATCGTATTATGGCTACACCTTC CASSLSYYGYTF
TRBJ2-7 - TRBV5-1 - TGCGCCAGCAGCCCCTCTAGTGCGGGGGAGCAGTACTTC CASSPSSAGEQYF
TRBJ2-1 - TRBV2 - TGTGCCAGCAGTGAATTAGCTCGTTTCCATGAGCAGTTCTTC CASSELARFHEQFF
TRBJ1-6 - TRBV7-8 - TGTGCCAGCCGTTTAGCCTCGGGGAATTCACCCCTCCACTTT CASRLASGNSPLHF
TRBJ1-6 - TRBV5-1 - TGCGCCAGCAGCTTGGAAGGGCTGAATTCACCCCTCCACTTT CASSLEGLNSPLHF
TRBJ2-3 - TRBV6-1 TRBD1 TGTGCCAGCACCAGGACAGGGAGGACAGATACGCAGTATTTT CASTRTGRTDTQYF
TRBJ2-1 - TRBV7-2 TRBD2 TGTGCCAGCAGACCCCCCGGGAGGGCCTACAATGAGCAGTTCTTC CASRPPGRAYNEQFF
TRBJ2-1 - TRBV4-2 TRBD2 TGTGCCAGCAGCCTCATAGCGGGAGGGCCGGGGGATGAGCAGTTCTTC CASSLIAGGPGDEQFF
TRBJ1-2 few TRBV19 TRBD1 TGTGCCAGTAGTATTGGGCCGGGGACAGGGGACTATGGCTACACCTTC CASSIGPGTGDYGYTF
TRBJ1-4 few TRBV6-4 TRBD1 TGTGCCAGCAGTGGGGCAGGGGGCGTTAAAACTAATGAAAAACTGTTTTTT CASSGAGGVKTNEKLFF
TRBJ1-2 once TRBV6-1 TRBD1 TGTGCCAGCAGTCCCGGGACAGGGAAGGGCTACACCTTC CASSPGTGKGYTF
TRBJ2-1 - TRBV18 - TGTGCCAGCTCACCACCGTTCGGTGATAGCAGGAACTCCTACAATGAGCAGTTCTTC CASSPPFGDSRNSYNEQFF